Shown below are 27 T cell receptor beta chains from a single sample sequenced in a study of cytomegalovirus exposure and HLA in healthy donors. It was with 60 Vbeta and 13 Jbeta primers that the PCR ran. Method: immunoSEQ multiplex PCR; TCRdb's copy keeps in-frame clones and lacks some. This sample carries 130,000 or so clones, about 8.6% of them seen once, and the ten largest clones take 6% to 7.5%. Sequences were obtained from PBMCs. Source of these receptors: a woman in her thirties or forties in good health and CMV-seropositive.

A few counts support this clone. The gene calls are TRBV6-1 and TRBJ1-2, with D hard to call. The V gene's germline CDR1 is MNHNS and CDR2 SASEGT. This CDR3 has 15 amino acids. Trimming removed 5 bases from V and 7 bases from J, with 20 bases in between. CDR3 in amino acids: CASSFLEEGTTGYTF. As DNA, the CDR3 is TGTGCCAGCAGTTTCCTAGAGGAGGGTACAACTGGCTACACCTTC.

V usage is TRBV28 and J usage is TRBJ2-5, with a possible D match to TRBD1 (7 bases). Germline V gives CDR1 MDHEN, CDR2 SYDVKM. Trimming left V 5 bases short and J 1 base short, with 14 bases between. The CDR3 is made up of 15 amino acids. The CDR3 bases are TGTGCCAGCAGTGGAGGGACAGCGCTCCAAGAGACCCAGTACTTC. Encoded protein: CASSGGTALQETQYF.

A note on this clone: Without the conserved terminal phenylalanine or tryptophan, this CDR3 likely stems from a read error. The chain is built from TRBV30 and TRBJ1-1; TRBD1 is a possible D gene (6 bases). Trimming removed 5 bases at V and 5 bases at J, with 21 bases between. From germline, CDR1 is GTSNPN and CDR2 SVGIG (reference sequence). The CDR3 length is 15 residues. This CDR3 is CAWCRTNLGATEAFL. The CDR3 DNA sequence: TGTGCCTGGTGCCGAACAAACCTGGGGGCAACTGAAGCTTTCTTG.

For the CDR3, the DNA is TGTGCCAGCAGCCCGCTCTTGGACATGCTCCGCAATCAGCCCCAGCATTTT. Its translation is CASSPLLDMLRNQPQHF. This sequence joins TRBV28 and TRBJ1-5, with D maybe TRBD1 (5 bases). CDR1 is MDHEN, CDR2 SYDVKM, per germline. The V end was cut by 6 bases, the J end by 2 bases, with 20 bases between. This CDR3 has 17 amino acids. Using reference TRBV28 and TRBJ1-5 for the parts outside the CDR3, the full variable domain is DVKVTQSSRYLVKRTGEKVFLECVQDMDHENMFWYRQDPGLGLRLIYFSYDVKMKEKGDIPEGYSVSREKKERFSLILESASTNQTSMYLCASSPLLDMLRNQPQHFGDGTRLSIL.

The chain recombines TRBV11-2 with TRBJ2-7, with D uncertain. The CDR3 spans 14 residues. The V and J ends lost 1 base and 4 bases respectively, with 11 bases between them. Germline V gene lookup returns CDR1 SGHAT and CDR2 FQNNGV. The CDR3 DNA follows: TGTGCCAGCAGCTTAGCTAGGAGAGGTTACGAGCAGTACTTC. Its translation: CASSLARRGYEQYF. The complete variable domain, with remaining parts taken from reference TRBV11-2 and TRBJ2-7, reads EAGVAQSPRYKIIEKRQSVAFWCNPISGHATLYWYQQILGQGPKLLIQFQNNGVVDDSQLPKDRFSAERLKGVDSTLKIQPAKLEDSAVYLCASSLARRGYEQYFGPGTRLTVT.

The chain combines TRBV7-8 with TRBJ1-1; D remains unclear. Looked up from germline, CDR1 is SGHVS and CDR2 is FQNEAQ. V was shortened by 2 bases and J by 1 base, with 5 bases between the two germline ends. The CDR3 runs to 13 residues. In DNA form, the CDR3 reads TGTGCCAGCAGCTTACTACGGAACACTGAAGCTTTCTTT. Protein: CASSLLRNTEAFF.

This clone was seen a few times. The rearrangement links TRBV10-1 to TRBJ1-1; a possible D gene is TRBD1 (5 bases). With 6 bases removed from V and 0 bases from J, the gap between germline ends came to 11 bases. The germline V gene encodes CDR1 WNHNN and CDR2 SYGVQD (reference sequence). This CDR3 is built from 14 residues. CDR3 in DNA: TGCGCCAGCAGCCACGGCAGGGTGAACACTGAAGCTTTCTTT. It is translated as CASSHGRVNTEAFF.

The genes are TRBV5-5 and TRBJ1-1; 9 positions agree with TRBD1. Trimming cost V 4 bases and J 4 bases; bases outside gene matches: 8. Germline assignment: CDR1 SGHKS and CDR2 YYEKEE (reference sequence). The CDR3 totals 15 residues. CDR3 nucleotides: TGTGCCAGCAGCCTGACAGGGGGAGAGGGCACTGAAGCTTTCTTT. It encodes CASSLTGGEGTEAFF.

The chain has TRBV11-2 and TRBJ2-7; perhaps TRBD2 as D (5 bases). The CDR3 contains 13 residues. CDR1 SGHAT and CDR2 FQNNGV come from the germline V gene. Trimming shortened V by 2 bases and J by 2 bases, and 7 bases separated the two germline ends. CDR3 amino acids: CASSLTRTYEQYF. In nucleotides, the CDR3 is TGTGCCAGCAGCTTAACTAGAACCTACGAGCAGTACTTC.

This clone was seen only a few times. The V and J genes are TRBV7-2 and TRBJ2-7; TRBD1 matches 8 bases. The germline V gene encodes CDR1 SGHTA and CDR2 FQGNSA. V lost 4 bases to trimming and J lost 6 bases; unmatched junction nucleotides: 17. The CDR3 covers 17 residues. CDR3 bases: TGTGCCAGCAGCTCTCGAAGTGGGGGGACAGGATTCGTCGAGCAGTACTTC. The encoded protein is CASSSRSGGTGFVEQYF.

This clone has a handful of counts. V usage is TRBV6-5 and J usage is TRBJ2-5; a weak D match, TRBD1 (6 bases). In germline, CDR1 is MNHEY, CDR2 SVGAGI. V shed 7 bases and J shed 2 bases, with 17 bases lying between them. The CDR3 runs 15 residues. CDR3 protein: CASTSGQTWQETQYF. The DNA for the CDR3 is TGTGCCAGCACCTCAGGACAGACCTGGCAAGAGACCCAGTACTTC.

The J gene is TRBJ1-4, the V gene TRBV5-6; TRBD1 matches 8 bases. CDR1 is SGHDT and CDR2 is YYEEEE in the germline V gene. Trimming took 4 bases from V and 3 from J; bases not matched to a gene: 8. This CDR3 spans 16 amino acids. CDR3 DNA: TGTGCCAGCAGCGGGGAGACAGGGGCATCTAATGAAAAACTGTTTTTT. Translating gives CASSGETGASNEKLFF.

This clone appeared a few times. The J gene is TRBJ1-2, the V gene TRBV19, with D maybe TRBD1 (6 bases). This CDR3 contains 11 residues. Trimming removed 10 bases from V and 8 bases from J, with 14 bases in between. Germline assignment: CDR1 LNHDA and CDR2 SQIVND (reference sequence). CDR3 protein: CATSKGDGYTF. In nucleotides, the CDR3 is TGTGCCACCTCTAAGGGGGACGGCTACACCTTC.

J is TRBJ2-5 and V is TRBV6-6; 12 nucleotides match TRBD1. Germline assignment: CDR1 MNHNY and CDR2 SVGAGI (reference sequence). The CDR3 spans 15 residues. V gave up 2 bases and J gave up 5 bases; unmatched junction bases: 3. CDR3 sequence reads: CASSYGTGGGETQYF. The CDR3 DNA reads TGTGCCAGCAGTTACGGGACAGGGGGCGGGGAGACCCAGTACTTC.

The rearrangement links TRBV7-8 to TRBJ1-1; TRBD1 matches 7 bases. Germline lookup yields CDR1 SGHVS and CDR2 FQNEAQ. V lost 1 base to trimming and J lost 5 bases; unmatched junction nucleotides: 1. The CDR3 is 13 residues long. The CDR3 spells CASSLEGATEAFF. For the CDR3, the DNA is TGTGCCAGCAGCTTAGAGGGGGCAACTGAAGCTTTCTTT.

This clone showed up just a few times. This chain uses TRBV5-1 with TRBJ2-2, with 10 bases that match TRBD1. The germline CDR1 and CDR2 sequences are SGHRS and YFSETQ. Unmatched junction bases numbered 4, after V lost 4 bases and J lost 7 bases. The CDR3 has 14 amino acids. Here the CDR3 reads CASSPTGGGGELFF. Written as DNA, the CDR3 is TGCGCCAGCAGCCCGACAGGGGGCGGCGGGGAGCTGTTTTTT.

This chain links TRBV15 with TRBJ1-6; D is uncertain. Germline V gives CDR1 LNHNV, CDR2 YYDKDF (reference sequence). V lost 6 bases and J lost 5, with 5 bases in between. The CDR3 is 12 residues long. The CDR3 sequence is CATREDNSPLHF. The CDR3 DNA reads TGTGCCACCAGGGAGGATAATTCACCCCTCCACTTT.

This clone was seen only a few times. The chain uses TRBV7-6 and TRBJ2-1; maybe TRBD2 (6 bases). The CDR3 runs to 13 residues. Trimming pared 5 bases from V and 8 bases from J, leaving 13 bases between. The germline V gene encodes CDR1 SGHVS and CDR2 FNYEAQ. The chain's CDR3 is CASSLGGLDEQFF. DNA of the CDR3: TGTGCCAGCAGCCTCGGAGGGTTGGATGAGCAGTTCTTC.

Only a few counts were recorded for this clone. The chain joins TRBV19 to TRBJ2-2; 7 nucleotides align to TRBD1. Trimming removed 6 bases from V and 0 bases from J; junction bases left unmatched: 4. CDR1 is LNHDA and CDR2 is SQIVND in the germline V gene (reference sequence). The CDR3 covers 15 residues. CDR3 sequence reads: CASSQGQPNTGELFF. CDR3 nucleotides: TGTGCCAGTAGCCAGGGACAGCCGAACACCGGGGAGCTGTTTTTT.

This clone has just a few counts. A junction end diverges from the germline sequence, so it may reflect a read error. The V gene is TRBV4-1, the J gene TRBJ1-3; D call uncertain. The CDR3 length is 13 residues. CDR1 MGHRA and CDR2 YSYEKL come from the germline V gene. The CDR3 protein is CASSQVRNLPFSF. DNA for the CDR3: TGCGCCAGCAGCCAAGTGAGAAATCTCCCGTTTTCTTTT.

The rearrangement joins TRBV10-2 to TRBJ2-7; 9 bases are shared with TRBD1. V lost 6 bases to trimming and J lost 5 bases; unmatched junction nucleotides: 11. Germline CDR1 and CDR2: WSHSY and SAAADI. The CDR3 has 15 residues. As DNA, the CDR3 is TGCGCCAGCAGCCCCGTGGAGGACAGGGGCCACGAGCAGTACTTC. Protein sequence: CASSPVEDRGHEQYF.

This clone appeared a few times. This chain uses TRBV30 with TRBJ2-2; D gene uncertain. Germline V lookup: CDR1 GTSNPN, CDR2 SVGIG (reference sequence). The CDR3 consists of 14 residues. V dropped 2 bases and J dropped 1 base, with 8 bases sitting between them. The DNA for the CDR3 is TGTGCCTGGAGTACCCTAGGGAACACCGGGGAGCTGTTTTTT. Protein sequence: CAWSTLGNTGELFF.

This clone appeared a few times. The rearrangement links TRBV12-5 to TRBJ2-1, with 7 bases that match TRBD2. Germline CDR1 and CDR2: LGHNT and FRNRAP. V shed 0 bases, J shed 4 bases, and the junction held 6 bases outside the gene matches. CDR3 length equals 16 residues. CDR3 sequence reads: CASGLVKAGLYNEQFF. The CDR3 DNA reads TGTGCTAGTGGTTTGGTCAAGGCGGGACTATACAATGAGCAGTTCTTC.

This chain uses TRBV11-2 with TRBJ2-5, with a weak D call TRBD2 (6 bases). Germline V gene data show CDR1 as SGHAT and CDR2 as FQNNGV. The CDR3 consists of 17 residues. V lost 7 bases, J lost 4 bases, and 25 bases lay in between. This chain's CDR3 is CASNPGAPPDGRETQYF. The CDR3 region has the DNA TGTGCCAGCAATCCTGGGGCTCCTCCCGACGGGAGAGAGACCCAGTACTTC.

The table lists this clone with a few counts. The chain has TRBV19 and TRBJ1-2; 9 bases match TRBD1. Losses at the gene ends were 3 bases for V and 7 bases for J; bases not matched to a gene: 9. The CDR3 consists of 15 residues. Looked up from germline, CDR1 is LNHDA and CDR2 is SQIVND (reference sequence). The CDR3 sequence: CASSMRDRAAIGYTF. The CDR3 DNA reads TGTGCCAGTAGTATGCGGGACAGGGCGGCGATTGGCTACACCTTC.

This clone was counted a few times. The chain carries TRBV9 and TRBJ2-7; D perhaps matches TRBD1 (5 bases). The CDR3 is 15 residues long. V dropped 4 bases and J dropped 0 bases, with 14 bases sitting between them. The germline gives CDR1 SGDLS, CDR2 YYNGEE. For the CDR3, the DNA is TGTGCCAGCAGCCCTCATCCGACAGACTCCTACGAGCAGTACTTC. Translation gives CASSPHPTDSYEQYF.

The chain links TRBV18 to TRBJ2-4; D may be TRBD2 (6 bases). CDR3 size: 16 residues. The V gene lost 0 bases and the J gene lost 1 base, with 10 bases spanning the gap. Germline lookup yields CDR1 KGHSH and CDR2 LQKENI. CDR3 in amino acids: CASSPPRREAKNIQYF. The DNA for the CDR3 is TGTGCCAGCTCACCACCGAGGAGGGAGGCCAAAAACATTCAGTACTTC.